The rows below give T cell receptor beta chains drawn from one sample of a study of cytomegalovirus exposure and HLA in healthy donors. Assay: immunoSEQ multiplex PCR; the TCRdb copy retains only in-frame clones and omits some. This table has around 110,000 clones, over 75% appearing once. Sequences were obtained from PBMCs. These receptors all stem from a man aged 60-69 years in good health and CMV-seronegative. CDR3s include the opening cysteine and the closing phenylalanine or tryptophan.

J gene: TRBJ2-7
V gene: TRBV7-2
CDR3 protein: CASSRGGGTYEQYF

J gene: TRBJ2-2
V gene: TRBV5-4
CDR3 protein: CASSSAYRGTGELFF

J gene: TRBJ2-5
V gene: TRBV5-4
CDR3 protein: CASSSRLAGEETQYF

J gene: TRBJ1-1
V gene: TRBV19
CDR3 protein: CATLRGTEAFF

J gene: TRBJ1-1
V gene: TRBV7-2
CDR3 protein: CASSTVGGGATEAFF

J gene: TRBJ2-2
V gene: TRBV19
CDR3 protein: CASSIDRRTDRVNTGELFF

J gene: TRBJ2-1
V gene: TRBV29-1
CDR3 protein: CSVDLQGAIEQFF

J gene: TRBJ2-5
V gene: TRBV7-3
CDR3 protein: CASSSDPGRPETQYF

J gene: TRBJ1-1
V gene: TRBV4-3
CDR3 protein: CASSHPSTGSEAFF

J gene: TRBJ2-3
V gene: TRBV29-1
CDR3 protein: CSGSRGLAGSDTQYF

J gene: TRBJ1-1
V gene: TRBV5-6
CDR3 protein: CASSVTQGNTEAFF

J gene: TRBJ1-2
V gene: TRBV19
CDR3 protein: CASTGQGNLYGYTF

J gene: TRBJ2-7
V gene: TRBV5-4
CDR3 protein: CASSLRSGQGCEQYF

J gene: TRBJ2-7
V gene: TRBV6-6
CDR3 protein: CATKRDSRYEQYF

J gene: TRBJ2-2
V gene: TRBV6-5
CDR3 protein: CASSLTGSIAGELFF

J gene: TRBJ2-6
V gene: TRBV29-1
CDR3 protein: CSVRGSGANVLTF

J gene: TRBJ1-6
V gene: TRBV7-2
CDR3 protein: CASSARQGQNSPLHF

J gene: TRBJ2-2
V gene: TRBV5-1
CDR3 protein: CASSLQGTGELFF

J gene: TRBJ1-1
V gene: TRBV19
CDR3 protein: CASSMDIMNTEAFF